This T cell receptor (beta chain) was captured by sequencing in a study of chemoradiotherapy in HPV16-positive cancers. Germline loops: CDR1 SGHKS, CDR2 YYEKEE (reference sequence). V was cut by 2 bases and J by 3 bases, with 5 bases left in between. There are 12 residues in the CDR3. The table lists this clone with a count of one. What it binds is unknown. Profiling relied on immunoSEQ multiplex PCR, and the TCRdb table lists in-frame clones only, not all of them. Of over 30,000 clones in the sample, around 83% are singletons; the top ten hold around 2.3%. Overall study results and limits: Candidate HPV-specific clones and E7-related TCR motifs grew in tumor during treatment.

This TCR derives from a human donor with HPV-associated anogenital cancer. The chain has TRBV5-5 and TRBJ1-1; D not resolved. This sample comprised blood, obtained from a patient who underwent chemoradiotherapy. The CDR3, as DNA: TGTGCCAGCAGCTTTGGTGACACTGAAGCTTTCTTT. It is translated as CASSFGDTEAFF. The whole variable domain, filled in from reference TRBV5-5 and TRBJ1-1, reads DAGVTQSPTHLIKTRGQQVTLRCSPISGHKSVSWYQQVLGQGPQFIFQYYEKEERGRGNFPDRFSARQFPNYSSELNVNALLLGDSALYLCASSFGDTEAFFGQGTRLTVV.